This TCR beta chain was sequenced in a study of memory CD4+ T cells and cytomegalovirus serostatus. The study's findings and limits: Suggested: most of the CMV-linked TCR signature lies in CD4+ memory cells.

Trimming stripped 5 bases from V and 0 bases from J, with 16 bases between. Germline CDR1 and CDR2: SGHAT and FQNNGV. CDR3 length: 16 residues. TCRdb's copy holds only in-frame clones and misses some; the assay was immunoSEQ multiplex PCR. The table records tens of thousands of clones, around four fifths of them present only once. The sort gate was single viable CD3+CD4+CD8-CD45RO+ cells for memory CD4+ T cells. On this clone: Its cognate antigen is unknown.

Specimen: memory CD4+ T cells from blood. The chain carries TRBV11-2 and TRBJ1-1; D is undetermined. This clonotype was sampled from an adult in good health and CMV-seropositive. The CDR3 here is CASSLAGRLLNTEAFF. The CDR3, as DNA: TGTGCCAGCAGCCTGGCCGGTAGACTACTGAACACTGAAGCTTTCTTT.